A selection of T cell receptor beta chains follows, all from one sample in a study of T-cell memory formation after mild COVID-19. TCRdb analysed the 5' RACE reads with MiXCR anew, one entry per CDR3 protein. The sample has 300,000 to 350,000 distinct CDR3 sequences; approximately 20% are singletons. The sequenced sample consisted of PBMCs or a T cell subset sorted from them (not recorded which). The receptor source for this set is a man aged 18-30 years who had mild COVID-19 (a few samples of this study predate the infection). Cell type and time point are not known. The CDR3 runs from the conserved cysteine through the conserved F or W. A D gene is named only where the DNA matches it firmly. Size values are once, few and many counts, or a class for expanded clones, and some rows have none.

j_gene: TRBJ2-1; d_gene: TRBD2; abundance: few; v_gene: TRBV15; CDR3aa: CATSRPGTSGGAADEQFF; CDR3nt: TGTGCCACCAGCAGACCCGGGACTAGCGGGGGGGCCGCGGATGAGCAGTTCTTC
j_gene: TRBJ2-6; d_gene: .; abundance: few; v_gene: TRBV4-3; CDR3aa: CASSQVGLANVLTF; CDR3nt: TGCGCCAGCAGCCAAGTGGGGTTGGCCAACGTCCTGACTTTC
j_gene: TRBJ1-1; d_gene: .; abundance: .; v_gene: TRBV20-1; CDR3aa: CSARAGLNTEAFF; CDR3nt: TGCAGTGCTAGGGCAGGTCTGAACACTGAAGCTTTCTTT
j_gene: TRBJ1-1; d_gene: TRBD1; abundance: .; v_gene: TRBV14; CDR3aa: CASSAGLGQGRTEAFF; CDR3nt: TGTGCCAGCAGCGCCGGACTCGGACAGGGGAGGACTGAAGCTTTCTTT
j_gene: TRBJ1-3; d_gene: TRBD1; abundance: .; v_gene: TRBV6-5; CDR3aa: CASSRPVTGSGNTIYF; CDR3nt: TGTGCCAGCAGTCGCCCCGTGACAGGGTCCGGAAACACCATATATTTT
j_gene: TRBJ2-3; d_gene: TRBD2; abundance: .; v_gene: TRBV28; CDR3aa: CASREAGDSLTQYF; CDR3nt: TGTGCCAGCAGGGAAGCGGGGGATAGCCTTACGCAGTATTTT
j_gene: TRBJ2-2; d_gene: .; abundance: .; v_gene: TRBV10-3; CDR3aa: CAISESGVTNTGELFF; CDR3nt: TGTGCCATCAGTGAGAGTGGTGTTACGAACACCGGGGAGCTGTTTTTT
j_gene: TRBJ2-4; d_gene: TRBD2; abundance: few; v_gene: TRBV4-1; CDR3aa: CASSQGLAGGIAKNIQYF; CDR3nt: TGCGCCAGCAGCCAAGGACTAGCGGGGGGAATAGCCAAAAACATTCAGTACTTC
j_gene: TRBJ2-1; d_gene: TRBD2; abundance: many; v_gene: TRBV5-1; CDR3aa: CASSYTGTSADEQFF; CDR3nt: TGCGCCAGCAGCTACACCGGGACTAGCGCCGATGAGCAGTTCTTC
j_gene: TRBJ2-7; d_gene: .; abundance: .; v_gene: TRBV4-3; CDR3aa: CASSQEIGGYEQYF; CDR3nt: TGCGCCAGCAGCCAAGAAATAGGGGGGTACGAGCAGTACTTC
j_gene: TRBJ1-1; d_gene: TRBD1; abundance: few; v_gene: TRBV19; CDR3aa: CASSIGTGAAEAFF; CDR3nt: TGTGCCAGTAGTATAGGGACAGGGGCAGCTGAAGCTTTCTTT
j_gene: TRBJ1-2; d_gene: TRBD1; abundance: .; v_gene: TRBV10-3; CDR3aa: CAISDPIRTGDYGYTF; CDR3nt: TGTGCCATCAGTGACCCTATCAGGACAGGGGACTATGGCTACACCTTC
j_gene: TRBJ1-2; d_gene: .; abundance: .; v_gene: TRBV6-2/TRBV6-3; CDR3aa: CASSLADRIGLGYTF; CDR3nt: TGTGCCAGCAGTCTCGCCGACAGGATAGGCCTTGGCTACACCTTC
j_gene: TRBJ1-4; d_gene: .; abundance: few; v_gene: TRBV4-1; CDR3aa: CASSQGRNNEKLFF; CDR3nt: TGCGCCAGCAGCCAAGGGAGGAATAATGAAAAACTGTTTTTT
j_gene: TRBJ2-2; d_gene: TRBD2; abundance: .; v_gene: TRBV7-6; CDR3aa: CASSLPLADPNTGELFF; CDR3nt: TGTGCCAGCAGCTTACCGCTAGCGGATCCGAACACCGGGGAGCTGTTTTTT
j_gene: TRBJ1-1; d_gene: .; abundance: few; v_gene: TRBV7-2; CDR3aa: CASSSQQGLGTEAFF; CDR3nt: TGTGCCAGCAGCTCGCAACAGGGTTTAGGGACTGAAGCTTTCTTT
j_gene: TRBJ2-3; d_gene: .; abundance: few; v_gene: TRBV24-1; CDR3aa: CATSDRGRSDTQYF; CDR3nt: TGTGCCACCAGTGATCGCGGACGTTCGGATACGCAGTATTTT
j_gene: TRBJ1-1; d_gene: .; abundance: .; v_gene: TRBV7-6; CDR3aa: CASSVRVNTEAFF; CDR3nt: TGTGCCAGCAGCGTCCGGGTGAACACTGAAGCTTTCTTT
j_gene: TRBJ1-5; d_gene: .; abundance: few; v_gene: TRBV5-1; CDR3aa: CASSLGHDNQPQHF; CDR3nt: TGCGCCAGCAGCTTGGGACACGACAATCAGCCCCAGCATTTT
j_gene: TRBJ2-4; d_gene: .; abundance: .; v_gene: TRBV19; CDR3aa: CASSIFQGGNNIQYF; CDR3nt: TGTGCCAGTAGTATCTTCCAGGGAGGTAACAACATTCAGTACTTC
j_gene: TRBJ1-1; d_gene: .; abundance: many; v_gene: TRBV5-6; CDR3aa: CASSLEGVTEAFF; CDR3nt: TGTGCCAGCAGCTTGGAAGGGGTTACTGAAGCTTTCTTT
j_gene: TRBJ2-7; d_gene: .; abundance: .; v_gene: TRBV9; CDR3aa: CASSETSLSYEQYF; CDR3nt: TGTGCCAGCAGCGAGACTAGTCTCTCCTACGAGCAGTACTTC
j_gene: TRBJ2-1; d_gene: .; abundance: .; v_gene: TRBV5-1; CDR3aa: CASSFTPGHVNEQFF; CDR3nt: TGCGCCAGCAGCTTTACCCCGGGACACGTCAATGAGCAGTTCTTC
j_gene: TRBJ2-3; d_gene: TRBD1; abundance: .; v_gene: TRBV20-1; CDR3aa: CSASIGTGGTDTQYF; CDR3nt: TGCAGTGCTAGTATTGGGACAGGGGGCACAGATACGCAGTATTTT
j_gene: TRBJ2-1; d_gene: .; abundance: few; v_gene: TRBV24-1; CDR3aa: CATSDPYNEQFF; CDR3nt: TGTGCCACCAGTGACCCCTACAATGAGCAGTTCTTC
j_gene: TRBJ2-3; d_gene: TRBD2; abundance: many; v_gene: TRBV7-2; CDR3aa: CASSLESTSADTQYF; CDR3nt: TGTGCCAGCAGCTTAGAGTCTACTAGCGCAGATACGCAGTATTTT
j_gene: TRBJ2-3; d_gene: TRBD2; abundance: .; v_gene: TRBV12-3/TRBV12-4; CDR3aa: CASSSTGTSTQYF; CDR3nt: TGTGCCAGCAGCTCAACCGGGACTAGCACGCAGTATTTT
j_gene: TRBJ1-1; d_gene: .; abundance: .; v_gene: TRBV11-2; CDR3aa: CASSLGMGRGTEAFF; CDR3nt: TGTGCCAGCAGCTTAGGCATGGGTCGGGGCACTGAAGCTTTCTTT
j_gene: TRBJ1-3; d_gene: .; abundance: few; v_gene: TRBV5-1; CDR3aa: CASSLGGPIYGNTIYF; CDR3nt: TGCGCCAGCAGCTTGGGAGGTCCTATCTACGGAAACACCATATATTTT
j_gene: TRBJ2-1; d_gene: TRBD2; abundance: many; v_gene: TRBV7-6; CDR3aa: CASSLEAGGTTQPAYNEQFF; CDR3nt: TGTGCCAGCAGCTTAGAGGCGGGGGGAACCACTCAACCAGCCTACAATGAGCAGTTCTTC
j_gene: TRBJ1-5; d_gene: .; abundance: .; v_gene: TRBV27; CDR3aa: CASSLGGARNQPQHF; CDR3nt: TGTGCCAGCAGTTTAGGGGGGGCCCGCAATCAGCCCCAGCATTTT
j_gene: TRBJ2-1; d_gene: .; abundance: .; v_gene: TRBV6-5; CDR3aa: CASSYNGGPYNEQFF; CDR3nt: TGTGCCAGCAGTTATAACGGGGGGCCCTACAATGAGCAGTTCTTC
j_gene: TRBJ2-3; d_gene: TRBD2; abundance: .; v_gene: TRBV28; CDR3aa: CASSFGLEADTQYF; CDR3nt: TGTGCCAGCAGTTTCGGACTAGAGGCCGATACGCAGTATTTT